The clone carrying this T cell receptor (beta chain) was counted ten times or more. This sample stems from a study of neurological immune-mediated disorders. The CDR3 has 14 residues. Trimming cost V 6 bases and J 8 bases; bases outside gene matches: 11. Germline V gives CDR1 DFQATT, CDR2 SNEGSKA (reference sequence). This sample's time point: technical triplicate 2. In TCRdb, the 5' RACE reads were re-called with MiXCR into one record per CDR3 protein. Counted here are under 65,000 distinct CDR3 sequences, 24% occurring once; the ten biggest clones make up 3.5% to 5.5%. The TCR originated in a man between 60 and 75 years old with HTLV-1-associated myelopathy (HAM/TSP). This sequence joins TRBV20-1 and TRBJ1-4; 8 nucleotides match TRBD1. Specimen: PBMCs. This CDR3 is CSAARRAGGEKLFF. The CDR3 region has the DNA TGCAGTGCCGCTCGGAGGGCAGGGGGCGAAAAACTGTTTTTT.